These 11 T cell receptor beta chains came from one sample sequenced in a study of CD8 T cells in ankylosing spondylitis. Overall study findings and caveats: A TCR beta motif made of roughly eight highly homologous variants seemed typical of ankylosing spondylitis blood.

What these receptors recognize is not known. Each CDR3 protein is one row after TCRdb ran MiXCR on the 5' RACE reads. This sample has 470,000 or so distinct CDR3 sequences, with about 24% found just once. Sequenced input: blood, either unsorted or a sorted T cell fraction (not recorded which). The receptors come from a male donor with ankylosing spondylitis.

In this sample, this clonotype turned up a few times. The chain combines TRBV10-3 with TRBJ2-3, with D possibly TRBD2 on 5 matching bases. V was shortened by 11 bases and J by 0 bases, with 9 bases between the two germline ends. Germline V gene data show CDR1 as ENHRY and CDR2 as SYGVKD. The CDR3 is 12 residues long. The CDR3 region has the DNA TGTGCCGTTCGCGGGAGCACAGATACGCAGTATTTT. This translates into CAVRGSTDTQYF.

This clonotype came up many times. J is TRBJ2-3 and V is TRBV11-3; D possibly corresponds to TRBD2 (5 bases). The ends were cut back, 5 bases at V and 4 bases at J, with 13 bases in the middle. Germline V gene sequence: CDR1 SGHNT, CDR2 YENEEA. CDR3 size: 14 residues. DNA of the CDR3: TGTGCCAGCAGCGGAGGAACGTTCTCAGATACGCAGTATTTT. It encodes CASSGGTFSDTQYF.

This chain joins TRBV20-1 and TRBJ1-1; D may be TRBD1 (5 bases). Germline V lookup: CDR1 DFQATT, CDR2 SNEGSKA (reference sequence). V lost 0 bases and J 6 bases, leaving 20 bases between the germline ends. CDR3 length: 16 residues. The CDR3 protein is CSAREWVGGRRAEAFF. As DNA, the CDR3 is TGCAGTGCTAGAGAGTGGGTTGGGGGAAGAAGGGCTGAAGCTTTCTTT.

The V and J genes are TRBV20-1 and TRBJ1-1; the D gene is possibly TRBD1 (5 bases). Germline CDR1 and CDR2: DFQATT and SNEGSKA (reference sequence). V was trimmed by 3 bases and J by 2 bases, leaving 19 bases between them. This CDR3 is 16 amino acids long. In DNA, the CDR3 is TGCAGTGCTAGTCAGGGTGAGGGTTTCACCAACACTGAAGCTTTCTTT. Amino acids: CSASQGEGFTNTEAFF.

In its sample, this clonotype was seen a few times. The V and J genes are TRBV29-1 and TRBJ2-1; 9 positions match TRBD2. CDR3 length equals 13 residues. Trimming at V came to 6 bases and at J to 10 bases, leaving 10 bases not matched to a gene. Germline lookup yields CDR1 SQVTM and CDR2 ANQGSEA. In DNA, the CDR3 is TGCAGCGTGGGGGGACTAGCCGTTGGGGAGCAGTTCTTC. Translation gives CSVGGLAVGEQFF.

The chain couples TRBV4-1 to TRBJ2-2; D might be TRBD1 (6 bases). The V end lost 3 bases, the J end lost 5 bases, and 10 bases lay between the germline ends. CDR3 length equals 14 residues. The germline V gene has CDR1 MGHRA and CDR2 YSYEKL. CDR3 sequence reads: CASSHLGGTGELFF. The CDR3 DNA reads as TGCGCCAGCAGCCACTTAGGGGGAACCGGGGAGCTGTTTTTT.

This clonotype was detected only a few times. The CDR3 DNA sequence: TGTGCCACCGGACTAGCGGGAGGGCCCATTTACAATGAGCAGTTCTTC. Residues: CATGLAGGPIYNEQFF. This chain links TRBV12-3 or TRBV12-4 with TRBJ2-1; 15 nucleotides align to TRBD2. V shed 10 bases and J 4 bases; nucleotides not matched to a gene: 8. This CDR3 region has 16 residues.

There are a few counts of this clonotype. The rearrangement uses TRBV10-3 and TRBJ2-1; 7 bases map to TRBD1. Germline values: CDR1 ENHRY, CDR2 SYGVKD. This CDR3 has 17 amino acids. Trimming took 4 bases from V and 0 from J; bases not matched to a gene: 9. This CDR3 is CAISGDRAISSYNEQFF. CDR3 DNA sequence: TGTGCCATCAGTGGAGACAGGGCTATAAGCTCCTACAATGAGCAGTTCTTC.

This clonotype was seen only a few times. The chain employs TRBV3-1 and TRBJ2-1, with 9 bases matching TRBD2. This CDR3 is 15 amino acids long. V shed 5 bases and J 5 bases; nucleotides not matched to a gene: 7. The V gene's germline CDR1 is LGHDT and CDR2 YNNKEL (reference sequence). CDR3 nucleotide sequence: TGTGCCAGCAGCGCTACCGGGACTAGCAACAATGAGCAGTTCTTC. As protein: CASSATGTSNNEQFF.

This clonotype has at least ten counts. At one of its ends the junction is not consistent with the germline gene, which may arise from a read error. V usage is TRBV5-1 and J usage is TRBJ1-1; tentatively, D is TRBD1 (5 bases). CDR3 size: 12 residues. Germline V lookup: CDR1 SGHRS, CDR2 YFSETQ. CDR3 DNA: TGTGCCAGCAGCTTAGGGGACACTGAAGCTTTCTTT. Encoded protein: CASSLGDTEAFF. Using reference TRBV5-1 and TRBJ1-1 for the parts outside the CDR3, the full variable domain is KAGVTQTPRYLIKTRGQQVTLSCSPISGHRSVSWYQQTPGQGLQFLFEYFSETQRNKGNFPGRFSGRQFSNSRSEMNVSTLELGDSALYLCASSLGDTEAFFGQGTRLTVV.

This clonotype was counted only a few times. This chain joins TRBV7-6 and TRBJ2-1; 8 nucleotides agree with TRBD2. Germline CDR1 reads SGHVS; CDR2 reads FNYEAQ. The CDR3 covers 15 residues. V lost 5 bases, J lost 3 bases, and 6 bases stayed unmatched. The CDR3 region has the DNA TGTGCCAGCAGCAAGAGCGGGAGTAGCTACAATGAGCAGTTCTTC. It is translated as CASSKSGSSYNEQFF.